This T cell receptor (beta chain) appears in the sequencing data of a study of T-cell memory formation after mild COVID-19. This clonotype was detected a few times. TCRdb passed the 5' RACE reads through MiXCR, listing each CDR3 protein once. This sample has some 68,000 distinct CDR3 sequences; approximately 15% occur once, and the top ten carry roughly 30%. The CDR3 extends over 14 amino acids. Germline CDR1 reads MNHEY; CDR2 reads SVGAGI. Deletions cut 4 bases from V and 1 base from J, with 11 bases between. The sequence derives from an adult woman who had mild COVID-19 (a few samples of this study predate the infection). Cell type and time point are not known. The chain has TRBV6-5 and TRBJ2-7; perhaps TRBD1 as D (6 bases). The sequencing input was PBMCs or a T cell subset sorted from them (not recorded which). The CDR3 DNA reads as TGTGCCAGCAGTTTTACACAGGGTTCCTACGAGCAGTACTTC. Translation gives CASSFTQGSYEQYF.